This TCR beta chain came from a study of PD-1 blockade in mismatch repair-deficient tumors. At the level of the study: Patients had around 11 mismatch repair-deficient cancer types, all previously treated and progressing. Findings and limits, study-wide: Tumor-resident clones, often undetectable pretreatment in blood, expanded then contracted after pembrolizumab.

The V gene's germline CDR1 is SGDLS and CDR2 YYNGEE. Trimming removed 3 bases at V and 5 bases at J, with 17 bases between. The CDR3 spans 16 residues. Profiling relied on immunoSEQ multiplex PCR, and the TCRdb table lists in-frame clones only, not all of them. The sample consists of approximately 100,000 clones, 70% to 85% of them appearing once. This clone was counted once. Its antigen is not identified. Sequences were derived from peripheral blood, sampled 35 to 37 weeks after starting pembrolizumab. This clonotype originated in an adult with mismatch repair-deficient cancer. The chain combines TRBV9 with TRBJ2-2, with a tentative D call TRBD2 (6 bases). The CDR3 DNA reads TGTGCCAGCAGCGAACGGGACTGGGTCAGAACCGGGGAGCTGTTTTTT. It yields the protein CASSERDWVRTGELFF.